This TCR beta chain comes out of a study of regulatory T cells in long-lasting Graves disease. Study-wide background: Persistent cases were those of Graves' disease that involved over 5 years of antithyroid drugs with positive TSH receptor antibodies.

This clonotype was detected only a few times. CDR3 regions were amplified by Arm-PCR using iRepertoire HTBI primers to build TCR beta libraries. A single record per CDR3 protein comes from TCRdb applying MiXCR to the multiplex PCR reads. The table shows about 660,000 distinct CDR3 sequences, with about 32% occurring only once. Time point indicated: persistent/refractory GD, antithyroid drugs over 5 years with positive TRAb. PBMCs provided the RNA from which the TCR library was made. The CDR3 loop spans 16 amino acids. V shed 8 bases and J shed 5 bases, with 24 bases lying between them. The rearrangement links TRBV12-3 or TRBV12-4 to TRBJ2-5, with a weak D call TRBD2 (6 bases). The sequence was obtained from a female donor with Graves disease. The sample consisted of peripheral blood mononuclear cells (PBMCs), taken when the disease was refractory, from a patient treated with antithyroid drugs. The CDR3 DNA follows: TGTGCCAGCGGCCCCTTTATGGGAGGCGAGGTTGAGACCCAGTACTTC. It codes for CASGPFMGGEVETQYF.